A selection of T cell receptor beta chains follows, all from one sample in a study of siplizumab effects on memory and regulatory T cells. TCRdb's table, derived via immunoSEQ multiplex PCR, lists solely in-frame clones and lacks some. The data show approximately 75,000 clones, 93% seen once. The source material was CD8+ T cells sorted from blood. All receptors come from a human donor in good health. The CDR3 runs from the conserved cysteine through the conserved F or W. Fields, in order: V gene, J gene, clone size, D gene, CDR3 length, CDR3 DNA, CDR3 protein. D genes are given only for firm matches. Clone size is shown for a subset of rows, as once, few, many or a class of expanded clone.

TRBV6-6	TRBJ1-6	.	.	16	TGTGCCAGCAGTTACTCGAGTAAGTCCTATAATTCACCCCTCCACTTT	CASSYSSKSYNSPLHF
TRBV9	TRBJ1-5	.	.	14	TGTGCCAGCAGCGAGTCGGACGCGGATCAGCCCCAGCATTTT	CASSESDADQPQHF
TRBV7-9	TRBJ2-6	.	.	15	TGTGCCAGCAGCTTAGTGACCTCTGGGGCCAACGTCCTGACTTTC	CASSLVTSGANVLTF
TRBV4-3	TRBJ2-1	.	.	13	TGCGCCAGCAGCCAGGGCCTTTACAATGAGCAGTTCTTC	CASSQGLYNEQFF
TRBV27	TRBJ2-7	once	.	15	TGTGCCAGCGCTACTCTCGGAGGGGGCGCCGGGGAGCAGTACTTC	CASATLGGGAGEQYF
TRBV7-9	TRBJ2-7	.	.	13	TGTGCCAGCAGCTTAAGCGCATCCTACGAGCAGTACTTC	CASSLSASYEQYF
TRBV19	TRBJ2-3	.	.	10	TGTGCCACCGCGACAGATACGCAGTATTTT	CATATDTQYF
TRBV4-1	TRBJ2-7	.	.	14	TGCGCCAGCAGCCAAGCAGACTTTGCCTACGAGCAGTACTTC	CASSQADFAYEQYF
TRBV7-9	TRBJ2-5	.	TRBD2	16	TGTGCCACCGACCAATATAGCGGGGGCCTTCAAGAGACCCAGTACTTC	CATDQYSGGLQETQYF
TRBV27	TRBJ2-7	once	.	13	TGTGCCAGCAGTTTAGGAGGAACCTACGAGCAGTACTTC	CASSLGGTYEQYF
TRBV10-3	TRBJ2-3	.	TRBD1	16	TGTGCCCCAATCCGGGACAGAGCCTTTTGCACAGATACGCAGTATTTT	CAPIRDRAFCTDTQYF
TRBV29-1	TRBJ1-1	.	.	13	TGCAGCGTTGAAGAAGGGGGGAACACTGAAGCTTTCTTT	CSVEEGGNTEAFF
TRBV11-2	TRBJ2-1	.	.	18	TGTGCCAGCAGCTTAGATCTGCCTCAGGAGGGGGGGCTCAATGAGCAGTTCTTC	CASSLDLPQEGGLNEQFF
TRBV5-6	TRBJ2-1	.	TRBD2	11	TGTGCCAGCAGCCCGGGGGGGATGGAGTTCTTC	CASSPGGMEFF
TRBV28	TRBJ2-5	.	.	13	TGTGCCAGCAAGGACCGGTATATCGAGACCCAGTACTTC	CASKDRYIETQYF
TRBV29-1	TRBJ1-3	.	.	14	TGCAGCGTCCTGGACGGTAGCTCTGGAAACACCATATATTTT	CSVLDGSSGNTIYF
TRBV7-6	TRBJ2-2	.	TRBD2	19	TGTGCCAGCAGCTGGCCGGGACTAGCGGGGGGGCACGACACCGGGGAGCTGTTTTTT	CASSWPGLAGGHDTGELFF
TRBV7-9	TRBJ2-1	.	.	13	TGTGCCAGCAGCCCGCGGGGATACAATGAGCAGTTCTTC	CASSPRGYNEQFF
TRBV7-2	TRBJ2-3	.	.	13	TGTGCCAGCAGCTTAGTGACTACCGATACGCAGTATTTT	CASSLVTTDTQYF
TRBV9	TRBJ2-7	few	.	13	TGTGCCAGCAGCGTCGGAAGTGTTTACGAGCAGTACTTC	CASSVGSVYEQYF
TRBV5-1	TRBJ1-5	few	.	14	TGCGCCAGCAGCTTGGACTTTGGGAATCAGCCCCAGCATTTT	CASSLDFGNQPQHF
TRBV9	TRBJ2-1	.	TRBD1	14	TGTGCCAGCAGCGTAACAGGGGGGTACAATGAGCAGTTCTTC	CASSVTGGYNEQFF
TRBV7-9	TRBJ1-5	few	.	13	TGTGCCAGCAGCTTACAGGCGGGGAAGCCCCAGCATTTT	CASSLQAGKPQHF
TRBV19	TRBJ1-2	.	.	13	TGTGCCAGTTCGACACCAGTCCTCTATGGCTACACCTTC	CASSTPVLYGYTF
TRBV19	TRBJ2-2	.	.	12	TGTGCCAGTAGTACTATTGCCGGGGAGCTGTTTTTT	CASSTIAGELFF
TRBV9	TRBJ2-3	.	.	12	TGTGCCAGCAGCCGCAACACAGATACGCAGTATTTT	CASSRNTDTQYF
TRBV28	TRBJ2-2	.	.	15	TGTGCCAGCAGTCTGAGGACATCGGCCACCGGGGAGCTGTTTTTT	CASSLRTSATGELFF
TRBV19	TRBJ1-2	.	.	14	TGTGCCAGTAGTATAGCAAGGGCGAACTATGGCTACACCTTC	CASSIARANYGYTF
TRBV27	TRBJ2-7	.	.	13	TGTGCCAGCAGTTACGGGTACTCCTACGAGCAGTACTTC	CASSYGYSYEQYF
TRBV19	TRBJ2-1	.	.	15	TGTGCCAGTAGTAGTGACAGGGAGGGTGGCAATGAGCAGTTCTTC	CASSSDREGGNEQFF
TRBV13	TRBJ2-2	.	.	14	TGTGCCAGCAGCCTTACCAGGGGCACCGGGGAGCTGTTTTTT	CASSLTRGTGELFF
TRBV7-9	TRBJ1-2	.	TRBD1	14	TGTGCCAGCAGCTCCATACAGGGGGAGTTTGGCTACACCTTC	CASSSIQGEFGYTF
TRBV9	TRBJ1-2	.	.	18	TGTGCCAGCAGCGTAGGGTCGGGGGCAACGGTGTGGAACTATGGCTACACCTTC	CASSVGSGATVWNYGYTF
TRBV28	TRBJ2-1	once	.	14	TGTGCCAGCAGTTTTGCGGGGGCGGGGAATGAGCAGTTCTTC	CASSFAGAGNEQFF
TRBV29-1	TRBJ2-1	.	TRBD2	13	TGCAGCGTCCTCCTCGGGGGGACCAATGAGCAGTTCTTC	CSVLLGGTNEQFF
TRBV5-6	TRBJ2-5	.	.	14	TGTGCCAGCAGCTTGAGTGGGCCCAGGGAGACCCAGTACTTC	CASSLSGPRETQYF
TRBV11-1	TRBJ1-1	.	.	13	TGTGCCAGCAGCTTAGGCGTGAACACTGAAGCTTTCTTT	CASSLGVNTEAFF
TRBV4-3	TRBJ2-5	.	.	15	TGCGCCAGCAGCCAAGCCGGGGGGCCAGAAGAGACCCAGTACTTC	CASSQAGGPEETQYF
TRBV6-5	TRBJ2-5	.	.	14	TGTGCCAGCAGTTATGGGGGGACTCAAGAGACCCAGTACTTC	CASSYGGTQETQYF
TRBV6-5	TRBJ2-3	.	.	11	TGTGCCAGCAGGGATGGCGATACGCAGTATTTT	CASRDGDTQYF
TRBV4-1	TRBJ2-1	.	.	15	TGCGCCAGCAGCCAAGAGGGGGTGTCGGGGAATGAGCAGTTCTTC	CASSQEGVSGNEQFF
TRBV5-1	TRBJ2-7	once	TRBD2	16	TGCGCCAGCAGCTTGGGTCCGGAGGGAGGGTTCTACGAGCAGTACTTC	CASSLGPEGGFYEQYF
TRBV11-2	TRBJ2-5	.	.	14	TGTGCCAGCAGCCCTAGAGTGGGGGCTGGGACCCAGTACTTC	CASSPRVGAGTQYF
TRBV19	TRBJ2-7	.	.	15	TGTGCCAGTAGTACAGAGGATAATCCCTCCTACGAGCAGTACTTC	CASSTEDNPSYEQYF
TRBV5-4	TRBJ2-5	.	TRBD1	14	TGTGCCAGCAGCTTCAGGGGGCTCCAAGAGACCCAGTACTTC	CASSFRGLQETQYF
TRBV28	TRBJ2-5	.	.	11	TGTGCCAGTACGTCTGGGGAGACCCAGTACTTC	CASTSGETQYF
TRBV2	TRBJ2-7	few	.	14	TGTGCCAGCACTTCCAGCGGGCTGCACTACGAGCAGTACTTC	CASTSSGLHYEQYF
TRBV19	TRBJ1-2	once	.	17	TGTGCCAGTAGTATAGATCTTGCCGGGAGGGTAAACTATGGCTACACCTTC	CASSIDLAGRVNYGYTF
TRBV5-6	TRBJ2-7	.	.	13	TGTGCCAGCAGCTTGACAGGGTCCTACGAGCAGTACTTC	CASSLTGSYEQYF
TRBV2	TRBJ2-7	.	.	14	TGTGCCAGCAGTGGTCTGTTTGACTCCTACGAGCAGTACTTC	CASSGLFDSYEQYF
TRBV15	TRBJ2-1	.	.	14	TGTGCCACCGCCGCGAACCCCTCCTACAATGAGCAGTTCTTC	CATAANPSYNEQFF
TRBV29-1	TRBJ1-2	.	.	15	TGCAGCGTGGGAGCCATAGGGGCATCTAACTATGGCTACACCTTC	CSVGAIGASNYGYTF
TRBV6-6	TRBJ2-3	.	.	15	TGTGCCGCAAGGGGATCGGGAGACCACCCCAATACGCAGTATTTT	CAARGSGDHPNTQYF
TRBV19	TRBJ2-3	.	TRBD2	16	TGTGCCAGTAGTATCCTAGCGGGGGATAGCACAGATACGCAGTATTTT	CASSILAGDSTDTQYF
TRBV9	TRBJ2-3	once	.	14	TGTGCCAGCAGCGTAGTAGGGGGGGCAGATACGCAGTATTTT	CASSVVGGADTQYF
TRBV5-1	TRBJ1-1	.	TRBD1	14	TGCGCCAGACGGACAGGGCGCATGAACACTGAAGCTTTCTTT	CARRTGRMNTEAFF
TRBV27	TRBJ1-2	.	.	13	TGTGCCACCGGGTCGGGGAATAACTATGGCTACACCTTC	CATGSGNNYGYTF
TRBV11-2	TRBJ2-7	once	.	12	TGTGCCAGCAGCTTCACAGGGTCCGAGCAGTACTTC	CASSFTGSEQYF
TRBV6-1	TRBJ2-2	few	TRBD2	15	TGTGCCAGCAGTCGGACTAGCGGGGGGGAGGGGGAGCTGTTTTTT	CASSRTSGGEGELFF